The 32 T cell receptor beta chains presented below share a single source sample, sequenced in a study of human T cells and chemical hapten exposure. Time point indicated: pre-sensitization, week 0. The treatment: therapeutic diphenylcyclopropenone sensitization with weekly scalp DPC. In TCRdb, the RACE reads were re-called with MiXCR into one record per CDR3 protein. The sample lists under 400,000 distinct CDR3 sequences; 5.1% were seen once. The sample consisted of whole blood, taken in connection with sensitization to the hapten diphenylcyclopropenone (DPC). These receptors were taken from a woman in her forties or fifties with alopecia areata. Some clones in this sample may be carry-over from other donors' samples.

This clonotype was seen at least ten times. The genes are TRBV20-1 and TRBJ2-5, with 10 bases matching TRBD2. V gave up 3 bases and J gave up 3 bases; unmatched junction bases: 4. The length of the CDR3 is 14 residues. From germline, CDR1 is DFQATT and CDR2 SNEGSKA (reference sequence). The CDR3 protein is CSASGLAAEETQYF. CDR3 DNA sequence: TGCAGTGCTAGCGGACTAGCGGCTGAAGAGACCCAGTACTTC.

This chain uses TRBV6-2 or TRBV6-3 with TRBJ2-5, with D possibly matching TRBD2 (6 bases). Per the germline V gene, CDR1 is MNHEY and CDR2 is SVGEGT. V lost 9 bases and J lost 2, with 16 bases in between. This CDR3 has 14 residues. The CDR3 DNA is TGTGCCAGGGCTAACTCCGGGACTCAAGAGACCCAGTACTTC. It yields the protein CARANSGTQETQYF.

This clonotype came up many times. This chain uses TRBV15 with TRBJ1-1; no definite D call. V was clipped by 8 bases and J by 1 base, with 11 bases between them. CDR3 length equals 13 residues. Germline assignment: CDR1 LNHNV and CDR2 YYDKDF (reference sequence). CDR3 nucleotides: TGTGCCACCCAGTTCACAGCGAACACTGAAGCTTTCTTT. Protein: CATQFTANTEAFF. The variable domain in full, with the rest retrieved from reference TRBV15 and TRBJ1-1, is DAMVIQNPRYQVTQFGKPVTLSCSQTLNHNVMYWYQQKSSQAPKLLFHYYDKDFNNEADTPDNFQSRRPNTSFCFLDIRSPGLGDTAMYLCATQFTANTEAFFGQGTRLTVV.

This clonotype has just a few counts. This sequence joins TRBV20-1 and TRBJ2-3; D is unresolved. CDR1 is DFQATT and CDR2 is SNEGSKA in the germline V gene (reference sequence). Trimming took 0 bases from V and 6 from J, leaving 10 bases between them. The CDR3 totals 13 residues. In DNA, the CDR3 is TGCAGTGCTAGAGATAACTACGGGGATACGCAGTATTTT. Translated, it gives CSARDNYGDTQYF.

This clonotype was counted ten times or more. The CDR3 DNA is TGTGCCAGCAGCCTGCGGGGAGGGGCTAACGAGCAGTACTTC. It encodes CASSLRGGANEQYF. The rearrangement joins TRBV6-5 to TRBJ2-7; TRBD2 matches 7 bases. The CDR3 runs 14 residues. Germline values: CDR1 MNHEY, CDR2 SVGAGI. After removal of 6 bases from V and 5 bases from J, the junction contained 10 bases not matched to a gene.

The chain combines TRBV6-1 with TRBJ1-2; no clear D gene. The CDR3 is made up of 13 amino acids. Between the trimmed V and J ends, which lost 2 bases and 0 bases, there was a span of 4 bases. CDR1 is MNHNS and CDR2 is SASEGT in the germline V gene. The CDR3 DNA is TGTGCCAGCAGTGAACTGACTAACTATGGCTACACCTTC. It codes for CASSELTNYGYTF.

The chain's CDR3 is CASSSSSPATQETQYF. CDR3 bases: TGTGCCAGCAGCTCATCTTCCCCAGCGACCCAAGAGACCCAGTACTTC. The gene calls are TRBV7-9 and TRBJ2-5; D is unclear. V lost 4 bases, J lost 1 base, and 16 bases lay in between. The CDR3 is made up of 16 amino acids. Germline lookup yields CDR1 SEHNR and CDR2 FQNEAQ (reference sequence).

This clonotype was seen a handful of times. The V call is TRBV6-2 or TRBV6-3, the J call TRBJ1-5; D is possibly TRBD1 (5 bases). Germline values: CDR1 MNHEY, CDR2 SVGEGT. The CDR3 has 16 amino acids. Trimming took 8 bases from V and 4 from J, leaving 21 bases between them. The DNA for the CDR3 is TGTGCCAGCCTCCCGGACACCCCAGTCGGGAATCAGCCCCAGCATTTT. Translating gives CASLPDTPVGNQPQHF.

This clonotype was found once. The J gene is TRBJ1-1, the V gene TRBV13; TRBD1 matches at 8 bases. Trimming cost V 5 bases and J 11 bases; bases outside gene matches: 10. Germline CDR1 and CDR2: PRHDT and FYEKMQ (reference sequence). This CDR3 is 13 amino acids long. The CDR3: CASSLGTGTAAFF. CDR3 in DNA: TGTGCCAGCAGCCTCGGGACAGGTACTGCGGCTTTCTTT.

This clonotype was recorded at least ten times. The V gene is TRBV6-6, the J gene TRBJ1-5; D remains ambiguous. This CDR3 comprises 14 residues. V was shortened by 2 bases and J by 4 bases, with 9 bases between the two germline ends. The germline CDR1 and CDR2 sequences are MNHNY and SVGAGI (reference sequence). CDR3 nucleotides: TGTGCCAGCAGTTACAATGTTGGGAATCAGCCCCAGCATTTT. It is translated as CASSYNVGNQPQHF.

The chain couples TRBV9 to TRBJ1-2; 7 bases map to TRBD1. V was pared by 4 bases and J by 3 bases, with 6 bases of the junction left unmatched. This CDR3 is 14 amino acids long. Germline V gene data show CDR1 as SGDLS and CDR2 as YYNGEE. CDR3 sequence: CASSTEGQDYGYTF. Here the CDR3 DNA reads TGTGCCAGCAGCACCGAAGGACAGGACTATGGCTACACCTTC.

The sample holds many counts of this clonotype. The CDR3 region has the DNA TGTGCCAGCAGCCAAGCCCTGACTCGGGGTCAGCCCCAGCATTTT. Its protein is CASSQALTRGQPQHF. The chain carries TRBV3-1 and TRBJ1-5; no definite D call. The V end was cut by 1 base, the J end by 6 bases, with 13 bases between. Germline V gene data show CDR1 as LGHDT and CDR2 as YNNKEL (reference sequence). This CDR3 contains 15 residues.

This clonotype was observed at least ten times. V and J are TRBV29-1 and TRBJ2-7; tentative D call: TRBD1 (6 bases). There are 13 residues in the CDR3. V lost 0 bases and J lost 5, with 11 bases in between. The germline V gene encodes CDR1 SQVTM and CDR2 ANQGSEA. CDR3 sequence: CSVEDLDRNEQYF. The DNA for the CDR3 is TGCAGCGTTGAAGATCTAGACAGGAACGAGCAGTACTTC.

V usage is TRBV11-2 and J usage is TRBJ2-6; D is ambiguous. CDR3 size: 16 residues. Trimming cost V 0 bases and J 4 bases, with 10 bases left between them. CDR1 is SGHAT, CDR2 FQNNGV, per germline. DNA for the CDR3: TGTGCCAGCAGCTTAGAGGGCTTATTGGGGGCCAACGTCCTGACTTTC. Protein product: CASSLEGLLGANVLTF.

The chain recombines TRBV12-3 or TRBV12-4 with TRBJ1-4; D unresolved. V lost 4 bases to trimming and J lost 4 bases, with 7 bases between them. CDR3 length: 13 amino acids. The CDR3 here is CASSSSLNEKLFF. CDR3 DNA sequence: TGTGCCAGCAGTTCGAGCCTTAATGAAAAACTGTTTTTT.

About this clonotype itself: At one of its ends the junction is not consistent with the germline gene, which may arise from a read error. The chain couples TRBV29-1 to TRBJ1-2; the match to TRBD1 covers 8 bases. The CDR3 runs 15 residues. Germline loops: CDR1 SQVTM, CDR2 ANQGSEA. The DNA for the CDR3 is TGCAGCGTTGCAGGATCATCAGGGGGCCTAATTGGCTACTCCTTC. It encodes CSVAGSSGGLIGYSF. Combining the CDR3 with reference TRBV29-1 and TRBJ1-2 gives the whole variable domain SAVISQKPSRDICQRGTSLTIQCQVDSQVTMMFWYRQQPGQSLTLIATANQGSEATYESGFVIDKFPISRPNLTFSTLTVSNMSPEDSSIYLCSVAGSSGGLIGYSFGSGTRLTVV.

This clonotype was counted at least ten times. The V call is TRBV29-1, the J call TRBJ2-7, with 8 positions matching TRBD1. With 2 bases clipped from V and 6 bases from J, the junction kept 12 bases outside the gene matches. Germline CDR1 reads SQVTM; CDR2 reads ANQGSEA. The CDR3 has 15 amino acids. Written as DNA, the CDR3 is TGCAGCGTTGAACTGGTGACGACAGGGGACAGCGAGCAGTACTTC. Protein sequence: CSVELVTTGDSEQYF.

This clonotype was observed a few times. V gene TRBV7-2 combines with J gene TRBJ1-4; no firm D call. This CDR3 has 16 amino acids. CDR1 SGHTA and CDR2 FQGNSA come from the germline V gene. Trimming cost V 5 bases and J 3 bases, with 16 bases left between them. Written as DNA, the CDR3 is TGTGCCAGCAGCCGATGGAGGACCTTGGCTAATGAAAAACTGTTTTTT. Residues: CASSRWRTLANEKLFF.

The chain has TRBV6-2 or TRBV6-3 and TRBJ1-2, with TRBD1 identical over 7 bases. Per the germline V gene, CDR1 is MNHEY and CDR2 is SVGEGT. This CDR3 has 14 residues. The V segment lost 7 bases and the J segment 0 bases; nucleotides outside the gene matches: 5. Written as DNA, the CDR3 is TGTGCCAGCACTCGAGACAGGGCTAACTATGGCTACACCTTC. Its protein is CASTRDRANYGYTF.

This clonotype was counted ten times or more. The rearrangement joins TRBV6-6 to TRBJ1-2, with TRBD1 as a possible D gene (6 bases). This CDR3 has 13 residues. Trimming cost V 3 bases and J 5 bases, with 10 bases left between them. Germline CDR1 MNHNY, CDR2 SVGAGI (reference sequence). CDR3 region: CASSYSGVYGYTF. The CDR3 DNA sequence: TGTGCCAGCAGTTATTCAGGGGTGTATGGCTACACCTTC.

This clonotype was observed a few times. The chain recombines TRBV2 with TRBJ1-5, with 7 bases aligning to TRBD1. Per the germline V gene, CDR1 is SNHLY and CDR2 is FYNNEI. The length of the CDR3 is 14 residues. Trimming took 6 bases from V and 3 from J; bases not matched to a gene: 5. The DNA for the CDR3 is TGTGCCAGCAGCGACAGGGCTACCAATCAGCCCCAGCATTTT. Protein: CASSDRATNQPQHF.

This clonotype has a handful of counts. The chain links TRBV20-1 to TRBJ1-4; the D is unclear. V was cut by 2 bases and J by 0 bases, with 10 bases left in between. Germline-derived CDR1 and CDR2 are DFQATT and SNEGSKA (reference sequence). CDR3 length: 15 amino acids. CDR3 in DNA: TGCAGTGCTAGACCCCTAGGACCAACTAATGAAAAACTGTTTTTT. Protein product: CSARPLGPTNEKLFF.

This clonotype was recorded at least ten times. This chain links TRBV7-9 with TRBJ1-1, with D perhaps TRBD1 (5 bases). The CDR3 is made up of 12 amino acids. The ends were cut back, 4 bases at V and 7 bases at J, with 10 bases in the middle. Germline-derived CDR1 and CDR2 are SEHNR and FQNEAQ (reference sequence). The CDR3 nucleotides read TGTGCCAGCAGCTACGGACAAAGTGAAGCTTTCTTT. Protein: CASSYGQSEAFF. Together with reference TRBV7-9 and TRBJ1-1, the CDR3 gives the full variable domain: DTGVSQNPRHKITKRGQNVTFRCDPISEHNRLYWYRQTLGQGPEFLTYFQNEAQLEKSRLLSDRFSAERPKGSFSTLEIQRTEQGDSAMYLCASSYGQSEAFFGQGTRLTVV.

This clonotype was detected ten times or more. The chain recombines TRBV29-1 with TRBJ1-5; the D is unclear. Trimming removed 4 bases at V and 2 bases at J, with 6 bases between. Germline lookup yields CDR1 SQVTM and CDR2 ANQGSEA. The CDR3 extends over 12 amino acids. CDR3 sequence reads: CSVGWGNQPQHF. The CDR3 DNA follows: TGCAGCGTTGGGTGGGGCAATCAGCCCCAGCATTTT.

This clonotype has ten or more counts. V and J are TRBV20-1 and TRBJ2-3, with TRBD2 matching 11 bases. Germline lookup yields CDR1 DFQATT and CDR2 SNEGSKA (reference sequence). V trimming: 5 bases; J trimming: 1 base; junction bases outside the gene matches: 11. This CDR3 comprises 17 residues. CDR3 nucleotides: TGCAGTGCTCGCCATGCTAGCGGGAGGTACGGCACAGATACGCAGTATTTT. Encoded protein: CSARHASGRYGTDTQYF.

V gene TRBV7-2 combines with J gene TRBJ1-5, with D possibly TRBD1 on 6 matching bases. CDR1 and CDR2 from the germline V gene are SGHTA and FQGNSA. V was clipped by 5 bases and J by 3 bases, with 14 bases between them. CDR3 length equals 15 residues. CDR3 sequence (DNA): TGTGCCAGCAGCGAGGCGGGGGCAGACAATCAGCCCCAGCATTTT. It yields the protein CASSEAGADNQPQHF.

This clonotype was recorded at least ten times. The chain uses TRBV9 and TRBJ2-2; D is unresolved. The germline V and J ends were trimmed by 0 bases and 2 bases, with 8 bases remaining between them. Germline V gene data show CDR1 as SGDLS and CDR2 as YYNGEE. This CDR3 contains 15 residues. The CDR3 nucleotides read TGTGCCAGCAGCGTAGACCCGGGTAACACCGGGGAGCTGTTTTTT. Encoded protein: CASSVDPGNTGELFF.

In its sample, this clonotype was seen many times. This sequence joins TRBV7-9 and TRBJ2-1; TRBD1 agrees at 9 bases. The germline V gene encodes CDR1 SEHNR and CDR2 FQNEAQ (reference sequence). Trimming at V came to 3 bases and at J to 4 bases, leaving 4 bases not matched to a gene. The CDR3 length is 15 residues. The CDR3 loop is CASSLGTGQYNEQFF. The CDR3 coding sequence is TGTGCCAGCAGCTTGGGGACAGGGCAATACAATGAGCAGTTCTTC.

This clonotype appeared many times. The gene calls are TRBV21-1 and TRBJ2-3. TRBV21-1 is reported as a pseudogene. This CDR3 contains 16 residues. CDR3 DNA: TGTGCCAGCAGCTATCACCCGATTTCCAGGCCAGATACGCAGTATTTT. Translation gives CASSYHPISRPDTQYF.

This clonotype occurred many times. The chain has TRBV7-9 and TRBJ2-7; D gene ambiguous. Trimming stripped 1 base from V and 1 base from J, with 17 bases between. There are 17 residues in the CDR3. CDR1 and CDR2 from the germline V gene are SEHNR and FQNEAQ (reference sequence). CDR3 amino acids: CASSLVADPLRSYEQYF. CDR3 sequence (DNA): TGTGCCAGCAGCTTAGTGGCCGATCCCCTCCGTTCCTACGAGCAGTACTTC.

There are many counts of this clonotype. This rearrangement joins TRBV7-9 to TRBJ2-3; the match to TRBD1 covers 7 bases. The CDR3 spans 16 residues. Germline assignment: CDR1 SEHNR and CDR2 FQNEAQ (reference sequence). V lost 5 bases and J lost 6; bases outside the gene matches: 14. The CDR3 region is CASSPNRGSVADTQYF. The CDR3 DNA sequence: TGTGCCAGCAGCCCCAACAGGGGATCCGTTGCGGATACGCAGTATTTT.

The gene calls are TRBV6-5 and TRBJ2-1, with 10 bases that match TRBD1. Germline V gene lookup returns CDR1 MNHEY and CDR2 SVGAGI. The CDR3 is 15 amino acids. V lost 6 bases to trimming and J lost 7 bases; unmatched junction nucleotides: 9. The CDR3 sequence: CASRPWTGGGNEQFF. CDR3 DNA: TGTGCCAGCAGACCCTGGACAGGGGGTGGGAATGAGCAGTTCTTC.